What follows are 12 T cell receptor beta chains derived from one specimen sequenced in a study of blood T cell repertoires in COVID-19. The method was immunoSEQ multiplex PCR; TCRdb's version includes in-frame clones alone and lacks a portion of them. This sample carries about 40,000 clones, approximately 90% of them seen once, and the ten largest clones take 9.6%. The specimen was peripheral blood. These receptors originate from a woman over 75 with active COVID-19.

A few counts support this clone. This chain joins TRBV10-1 and TRBJ2-6; tentative D call: TRBD1 (5 bases). The CDR3 runs 15 residues. CDR1 is WNHNN, CDR2 SYGVQD, per germline (reference sequence). V shed 0 bases and J shed 3 bases, with 6 bases lying between them. As DNA, the CDR3 is TGCGCCAGCAGTGAGTCAGGGGATGGGGCCAACGTCCTGACTTTC. This translates into CASSESGDGANVLTF.

This chain joins TRBV28 and TRBJ1-2; 7 nucleotides match TRBD1. V shed 5 bases, J shed 5 bases, and the junction held 11 bases outside the gene matches. The CDR3 extends over 15 amino acids. Germline lookup yields CDR1 MDHEN and CDR2 SYDVKM. This CDR3 is CASSLEQGRIYGYTF. CDR3 bases: TGTGCCAGCAGTCTAGAACAGGGGAGAATATATGGCTACACCTTC.

The chain employs TRBV28 and TRBJ2-2; D is possibly TRBD1 (7 bases). The germline gives CDR1 MDHEN, CDR2 SYDVKM. This CDR3 contains 13 residues. The ends were cut back, 7 bases at V and 7 bases at J, with 13 bases in the middle. The CDR3, as DNA: TGTGCCAGCACCCCAGGGGGGTACGGGGAGCTGTTTTTT. Translating it yields CASTPGGYGELFF. Based on the CDR3 plus reference TRBV28 and TRBJ2-2, the full variable domain is DVKVTQSSRYLVKRTGEKVFLECVQDMDHENMFWYRQDPGLGLRLIYFSYDVKMKEKGDIPEGYSVSREKKERFSLILESASTNQTSMYLCASTPGGYGELFFGEGSRLTVL.

The rearrangement joins TRBV20-1 to TRBJ2-5; 8 bases match TRBD2. V lost 5 bases and J lost 5; bases outside the gene matches: 1. Per the germline V gene, CDR1 is DFQATT and CDR2 is SNEGSKA (reference sequence). This CDR3 is 11 amino acids long. For the CDR3, the DNA is TGCAGTGCTGTAGCGGGGGAGACCCAGTACTTC. Its protein product is CSAVAGETQYF.

J is TRBJ2-1 and V is TRBV11-2, with 10 bases lining up with TRBD2. CDR1 and CDR2 from the germline V gene are SGHAT and FQNNGV. The ends lost 2 bases at V and 5 bases at J; junction bases unmatched: 6. The CDR3 is made up of 16 amino acids. The CDR3 nucleotides read TGTGCCAGCAGCTTACTCTGGCTAGCGGGGGACAATGAGCAGTTCTTC. Amino acids: CASSLLWLAGDNEQFF.

This clone was observed a few times. The chain has TRBV30 and TRBJ2-7; 10 bases map to TRBD2. The V and J ends lost 4 bases and 0 bases, in that order; junction bases with no gene match: 0. The CDR3 contains 13 residues. The germline V gene has CDR1 GTSNPN and CDR2 SVGIG (reference sequence). The CDR3 region has the DNA TGTGCCTGGACTAGCGGGGGCTCCTACGAGCAGTACTTC. It yields the protein CAWTSGGSYEQYF.

The chain joins TRBV15 to TRBJ2-3; maybe TRBD2 (5 bases). This CDR3 spans 14 amino acids. V lost 1 base to trimming and J lost 0 bases, with 5 bases between them. Germline CDR1 reads LNHNV; CDR2 reads YYDKDF (reference sequence). The CDR3 coding sequence is TGTGCCACCAGCAGAGCGGGGAGCACAGATACGCAGTATTTT. Translating it yields CATSRAGSTDTQYF.

This sequence joins TRBV7-2 and TRBJ1-2, with 7 positions matching TRBD1. Germline assignment: CDR1 SGHTA and CDR2 FQGNSA. This CDR3 contains 15 residues. The ends lost 5 bases at V and 4 bases at J; junction bases unmatched: 10. The DNA for the CDR3 is TGTGCCAGCAGCCCGCCCGCGACAGGGCCCTATGGCTACACCTTC. It specifies CASSPPATGPYGYTF.

The genes are TRBV25-1 and TRBJ1-1, with D uncertain. V lost 3 bases, J lost 3 bases, and 8 bases lay in between. The CDR3 is 13 amino acids. Germline CDR1 reads MGHDK; CDR2 reads SYGVNS. The CDR3 is CASSEWRDTEAFF. The CDR3 DNA follows: TGTGCCAGCAGTGAGTGGCGGGACACTGAAGCTTTCTTT.

The rearrangement uses TRBV15 and TRBJ1-6; TRBD1 aligns across 9 bases. This CDR3 is 14 amino acids long. The J segment lost 8 bases and the V segment lost 11 bases, leaving 10 bases of the junction unmatched. Germline V gene lookup returns CDR1 LNHNV and CDR2 YYDKDF (reference sequence). CDR3 DNA: TGTGCCGCCCTCGCCCGGACAGGGGATTCACCCCTCCACTTT. Protein: CAALARTGDSPLHF.

The chain recombines TRBV27 with TRBJ2-7; TRBD2 matches 9 bases. Germline V gene lookup returns CDR1 MNHEY and CDR2 SMNVEV (reference sequence). V dropped 5 bases and J dropped 4; count of bases not matched to a gene: 9. CDR3 length: 15 residues. CDR3 amino acids: CASSPTRLAGYEQYF. The DNA for the CDR3 is TGTGCCAGCAGTCCTACTCGCCTAGCGGGGTACGAGCAGTACTTC.

The chain recombines TRBV6-6 with TRBJ2-1, with D maybe TRBD2 (6 bases). The CDR3 runs 14 residues. Germline CDR1 and CDR2: MNHNY and SVGAGI (reference sequence). The germline V and J ends were trimmed by 5 bases and 5 bases, with 13 bases remaining between them. This chain's CDR3 is CASSPGAGNNEQFF. In DNA, the CDR3 is TGTGCCAGCAGTCCCGGTGCGGGAAACAATGAGCAGTTCTTC.